These 27 T cell receptor beta chains were all obtained from the same sample, sequenced in a study of fetal regulatory T cell absence and autoimmunity. Measured with immunoSEQ multiplex PCR; TCRdb has only the in-frame clones, and not every one. This sample has about 50,000 clones, with around 83% found just once. Sequencing was done on a sample of cord blood. The receptors originated from a newborn boy with IPEX syndrome.

The chain has TRBV4-1 and TRBJ1-1, with D perhaps TRBD1 (5 bases). The length of the CDR3 is 14 residues. The germline V gene has CDR1 MGHRA and CDR2 YSYEKL. Trimming stripped 2 bases from V and 4 bases from J, with 11 bases between. DNA for the CDR3: TGCGCCAGCAGCCAACATGGGGGGGGCACTGAAGCTTTCTTT. Translation gives CASSQHGGGTEAFF.

In DNA form, the CDR3 reads TGTGCCAGCAGCTTAGCGAACACCGGGGAGCTGTTTTTT. Translated: CASSLANTGELFF. This rearrangement joins TRBV5-4 to TRBJ2-2; D is unresolved. Trimming took 2 bases from V and 0 from J, leaving 2 bases between them. CDR3 size: 13 residues. The germline V gene encodes CDR1 SGHNT and CDR2 YYREEE (reference sequence).

This chain links TRBV14 with TRBJ2-2; D unclear. Trimming removed 3 bases from V and 4 bases from J, with 6 bases in between. The CDR3 loop spans 13 amino acids. Germline V gene lookup returns CDR1 SGHDN and CDR2 FVKESK. CDR3 sequence: CASSQFLTGELFF. The CDR3 DNA reads as TGTGCCAGCAGCCAGTTCCTCACCGGGGAGCTGTTTTTT.

This rearrangement joins TRBV4-1 to TRBJ2-2; D is uncertain. Deletions cut 6 bases from V and 4 bases from J, with 12 bases between. Germline V gene sequence: CDR1 MGHRA, CDR2 YSYEKL. The CDR3 is 14 residues long. CDR3 protein: CASRSPGRTGELFF. DNA for the CDR3: TGCGCCAGCAGATCCCCGGGTCGCACCGGGGAGCTGTTTTTT.

The V call is TRBV15, the J call TRBJ1-2; 9 bases are a match to TRBD1. The CDR3 contains 13 residues. Germline trimming cut 3 bases from V and 4 bases from J; bases unmatched to any gene: 0. Germline-derived CDR1 and CDR2 are LNHNV and YYDKDF (reference sequence). The CDR3 coding sequence is TGTGCCACCAGCAGGACAGGGGGCTATGGCTACACCTTC. Protein: CATSRTGGYGYTF.

The sample holds a few counts of this clone. The V gene is TRBV4-3, the J gene TRBJ1-2; D not certain. Trimming removed 2 bases at V and 1 base at J, with 8 bases between. The CDR3 sequence is 14 residues long. Germline assignment: CDR1 LGHNA and CDR2 YSLEER. The CDR3 loop reads CASSQMAINYGYTF. CDR3 coding DNA: TGCGCCAGCAGCCAAATGGCCATTAACTATGGCTACACCTTC.

A word on this clone: At one end the junction does not follow the germline gene, possibly because of a read error. V is TRBV6-4 and J is TRBJ2-1, with 11 nucleotides matching TRBD2. The CDR3 has 15 residues. Germline CDR1 is MRHNA and CDR2 is SNTAGT. CDR3: CASSHSSGRRNEQFF. For the CDR3, the DNA is TGTGCCAGCAGTCACTCTAGCGGGAGGAGGAATGAGCAGTTCTTC.

This clone showed up just a few times. V is TRBV5-1 and J is TRBJ2-7; possibly TRBD1 for D (6 bases). Germline CDR1 is SGHRS and CDR2 is YFSETQ. The CDR3 has 13 amino acids. Trimming took off 3 bases at V and 2 bases at J, with 9 bases between the two ends. CDR3 amino acids: CASSSAGAYEQYF. CDR3 DNA: TGCGCCAGCAGCTCGGCAGGGGCCTACGAGCAGTACTTC.

The chain carries TRBV6-1 and TRBJ2-2; a weak D match, TRBD2 (6 bases). In germline, CDR1 is MNHNS, CDR2 SASEGT. V shed 2 bases and J shed 5 bases, with 12 bases lying between them. The CDR3 sequence is 15 residues long. CDR3 protein: CASSEPTRGTGELFF. CDR3 bases: TGTGCCAGCAGTGAACCGACTAGGGGTACCGGGGAGCTGTTTTTT.

This clone was counted a single time. The CDR3 loop is CASSLAGRGSYEQYF. The CDR3 DNA reads TGTGCCAGCAGCTTAGCGGGGAGGGGGTCCTACGAGCAGTACTTC. The V call is TRBV7-6, the J call TRBJ2-7, with D possibly being TRBD2 (7 bases). The CDR3 consists of 15 residues. Trimming cost V 0 bases and J 1 base, with 10 bases left between them. In germline, CDR1 is SGHVS, CDR2 FNYEAQ.

The CDR3 DNA reads TGTGCCAGCAGCGACCTAGCCTACAATGAGCAGTTCTTC. Amino acid sequence: CASSDLAYNEQFF. The chain links TRBV9 to TRBJ2-1; no clear D gene. Germline CDR1 is SGDLS and CDR2 is YYNGEE. Trimming left V 3 bases short and J 2 bases short, with 6 bases between. The CDR3 sequence is 13 residues long.

The chain couples TRBV4-1 to TRBJ2-1, with a tentative D call TRBD1 (5 bases). From germline, CDR1 is MGHRA and CDR2 YSYEKL. V was clipped by 2 bases and J by 6 bases, with 5 bases between them. This CDR3 has 12 amino acids. The CDR3 region is CASSQQGNEQFF. CDR3 in DNA: TGCGCCAGCAGCCAACAGGGCAATGAGCAGTTCTTC.

V is TRBV11-2 and J is TRBJ2-7; maybe TRBD1 (6 bases). In germline, CDR1 is SGHAT, CDR2 FQNNGV. Trimming took off 1 base at V and 0 bases at J, with 13 bases between the two ends. The CDR3 spans 16 residues. The chain's CDR3 is CASSLVEWGHSYEQYF. The CDR3 coding sequence is TGTGCCAGCAGCTTAGTTGAGTGGGGGCACTCCTACGAGCAGTACTTC. Full variable domain (outside the CDR3, taken from reference TRBV11-2 and TRBJ2-7): EAGVAQSPRYKIIEKRQSVAFWCNPISGHATLYWYQQILGQGPKLLIQFQNNGVVDDSQLPKDRFSAERLKGVDSTLKIQPAKLEDSAVYLCASSLVEWGHSYEQYFGPGTRLTVT.

J is TRBJ2-7 and V is TRBV5-1; a weak D match, TRBD1 (6 bases). Germline-derived CDR1 and CDR2 are SGHRS and YFSETQ. The CDR3 length is 15 residues. Trimming stripped 2 bases from V and 1 base from J, with 13 bases between. CDR3 protein: CASSFERTASYEQYF. CDR3 in DNA: TGCGCCAGCAGCTTTGAACGGACAGCTTCCTACGAGCAGTACTTC.

The V gene is TRBV7-6, the J gene TRBJ2-3; TRBD2 matches at 10 bases. Germline CDR1 is SGHVS and CDR2 is FNYEAQ. The CDR3 runs to 17 residues. J lost 4 bases, V lost 0 bases, and 7 bases had no gene match. CDR3 nucleotide sequence: TGTGCCAGCAGCTTAGCGGTCAGCGGGAGGGCCTCAGATACGCAGTATTTT. It specifies CASSLAVSGRASDTQYF.

The rearrangement links TRBV19 to TRBJ1-5; 10 nucleotides line up with TRBD1. The length of the CDR3 is 17 residues. V trimming: 3 bases; J trimming: 2 bases; junction bases outside the gene matches: 7. CDR1 and CDR2 from the germline V gene are LNHDA and SQIVND (reference sequence). CDR3: CASSMGGQGWRNQPQHF. The CDR3 DNA reads TGTGCCAGTAGTATGGGGGGACAGGGGTGGCGCAATCAGCCCCAGCATTTT.

The rearrangement joins TRBV19 to TRBJ1-1; D perhaps matches TRBD1 (6 bases). V lost 4 bases, J lost 2 bases, and 8 bases lay in between. Germline lookup yields CDR1 LNHDA and CDR2 SQIVND (reference sequence). The length of the CDR3 is 13 residues. CDR3 sequence (DNA): TGTGCCAGTAGTACGGGGGGCAACACTGAAGCTTTCTTT. Translated, it gives CASSTGGNTEAFF.

J is TRBJ2-3 and V is TRBV5-5; D gene ambiguous. Trimming took off 0 bases at V and 4 bases at J, with 0 bases between the two ends. The germline CDR1 and CDR2 sequences are SGHKS and YYEKEE (reference sequence). The CDR3 contains 11 residues. The DNA of the CDR3 is TGTGCCAGCAGCTTGGCAGATACGCAGTATTTT. It yields the protein CASSLADTQYF.

This clone was seen a single time. The chain couples TRBV6-1 to TRBJ2-5; 15 positions agree with TRBD2. This CDR3 has 17 residues. Per germline, CDR1 MNHNS and CDR2 SASEGT. The V gene end was trimmed by 4 bases and the J gene end by 5 bases; junction bases not matched to a gene: 8. As DNA, the CDR3 is TGTGCCAGCAGTGCCGGACTAGCGGGAGGGATTGGCGAGACCCAGTACTTC. Protein sequence: CASSAGLAGGIGETQYF.

This rearrangement joins TRBV4-1 to TRBJ2-7, with 10 bases identical to TRBD1. Trimming cost V 3 bases and J 2 bases; bases outside gene matches: 1. This CDR3 has 14 amino acids. The germline CDR1 and CDR2 sequences are MGHRA and YSYEKL. This chain's CDR3 is CASSHGTGAYEQYF. CDR3 DNA: TGCGCCAGCAGCCACGGGACAGGGGCCTACGAGCAGTACTTC.

This clone occurred once. The CDR3 nucleotides are TGCGCCAGCAGTCCCAATAACGGGGAGCTGTTTTTT. This sequence encodes CASSPNNGELFF. V is TRBV23-1 and J is TRBJ2-2; D unresolved. TRBV23-1 is an open reading frame whose function is uncertain. Trimming pared 4 bases from V and 7 bases from J, leaving 7 bases between. The CDR3 contains 12 residues.

The gene calls are TRBV6-5 and TRBJ1-4, with no clear D. Per germline, CDR1 MNHEY and CDR2 SVGAGI. With 6 bases removed from V and 0 bases from J, the gap between germline ends came to 11 bases. There are 15 residues in the CDR3. CDR3 coding DNA: TGTGCCAGCAGGCCCGCGGGCGCAACTAATGAAAAACTGTTTTTT. It codes for CASRPAGATNEKLFF.

V is TRBV14 and J is TRBJ1-2, with D maybe TRBD1 (6 bases). CDR1 SGHDN and CDR2 FVKESK come from the germline V gene. Trimming removed 0 bases from V and 3 bases from J, with 11 bases in between. This CDR3 contains 15 residues. The CDR3 DNA sequence: TGTGCCAGCAGCCAAGATTGGGGGGCGGACTATGGCTACACCTTC. Encoded protein: CASSQDWGADYGYTF.

The CDR3 loop is CASSMGGPNQPQHF. CDR3 in DNA: TGTGCCAGTAGTATGGGGGGTCCAAATCAGCCCCAGCATTTT. V is TRBV19 and J is TRBJ1-5; tentatively, D is TRBD1 (5 bases). Per germline, CDR1 LNHDA and CDR2 SQIVND (reference sequence). Trimming took 3 bases from V and 4 from J, leaving 10 bases between them. This CDR3 is 14 amino acids long.

Only a few counts were recorded for this clone. The gene calls are TRBV7-2 and TRBJ1-2; 10 bases align to TRBD1. The junction had 3 bases not matched to a gene; V was cut back by 1 base and J by 4 bases. CDR1 is SGHTA and CDR2 is FQGNSA in the germline V gene. The CDR3 sequence is 15 residues long. In DNA, the CDR3 is TGTGCCAGCAGCTTAGGGGACAGGGGAAGCTATGGCTACACCTTC. It is translated as CASSLGDRGSYGYTF.

The rearrangement joins TRBV18 to TRBJ1-1; 8 positions match TRBD1. The V gene's germline CDR1 is KGHSH and CDR2 LQKENI. The J segment lost 9 bases and the V segment lost 0 bases, leaving 9 bases of the junction unmatched. The CDR3 length is 15 residues. This CDR3 is CASSPPWGQGAQAFF. CDR3 DNA sequence: TGTGCCAGCTCACCACCCTGGGGGCAGGGGGCACAAGCTTTCTTT. Combining the CDR3 with reference TRBV18 and TRBJ1-1 gives the whole variable domain NAGVMQNPRHLVRRRGQEARLRCSPMKGHSHVYWYRQLPEEGLKFMVYLQKENIIDESGMPKERFSAEFPKEGPSILRIQQVVRGDSAAYFCASSPPWGQGAQAFFGQGTRLTVV.

This clone has just a few counts. The chain uses TRBV11-3 and TRBJ1-2; 9 bases line up with TRBD1. Trimming removed 5 bases from V and 3 bases from J; junction bases left unmatched: 7. Germline CDR1 and CDR2: SGHNT and YENEEA. The CDR3 is made up of 15 amino acids. The CDR3 DNA follows: TGTGCCAGCAGCGCTCCCGGGACAGGGTACTATGGCTACACCTTC. It is translated as CASSAPGTGYYGYTF.